This T cell receptor beta chain was found in a study of OX40 agonist ivuxolimab in advanced cancers. General study results and limits: Determination of antigen specificity was not performed for the expanded peripheral T cells.

V shed 0 bases, J shed 5 bases, and the junction held 6 bases outside the gene matches. Per germline, CDR1 SGDLS and CDR2 YYNGEE. The CDR3 has 15 amino acids. Using immunoSEQ multiplex PCR, the repertoire was profiled, and TCRdb retains in-frame clones only, with some absent. The table includes 90,000 to 100,000 clones, more than 85% detected once. Points on this clone: Its antigen is still unknown.

The V gene is TRBV9, the J gene TRBJ2-5; TRBD1 matches 8 bases. The clonotype was recovered from an adult with an advanced solid tumor such as melanoma, head and neck, liver or kidney cancer. Source: CD4+ or CD8+ T cells sorted from blood, taken in a trial of the OX40 agonist ivuxolimab. This CDR3 reads CASSVATDRAETQYF. As DNA, the CDR3 is TGTGCCAGCAGCGTAGCTACGGACAGGGCGGAGACCCAGTACTTC.